Following are 10 T cell receptor beta chains from one sample sequenced in a study of identical twins. Using its own MiXCR run on the 5' RACE reads, TCRdb lists one record per CDR3 protein. The sample holds 500,000 to 600,000 distinct CDR3 sequences; 20% to 25% are singletons and the top ten take 0.8% to 1%. The same sample was also studied in work on T cells expressing NK-cell markers.

The sequenced material came from CD4+ T cells sorted from blood. These receptors all come from a young woman in good health.

This clonotype was picked up a small number of times. This sequence joins TRBV7-9 and TRBJ2-5, with 7 nucleotides matching TRBD1. CDR1 and CDR2 (germline): SEHNR, FQNEAQ (reference sequence). V shed 3 bases, J shed 5 bases, and the junction held 9 bases outside the gene matches. The CDR3 runs to 15 residues. CDR3: CASSLGTARGETQYF. CDR3 bases: TGTGCCAGCAGCTTGGGGACAGCCAGAGGGGAGACCCAGTACTTC.

The chain employs TRBV5-3 and TRBJ2-5, with D maybe TRBD2 (6 bases). Being an ORF, TRBV5-3 has a function that is uncertain. V shed 8 bases and J shed 2 bases, with 22 bases lying between them. The CDR3 has 16 residues. The CDR3 region has the DNA TGTGCCAGCGGCGCTGGGCTAGCGTCGGGGCAAGAGACCCAGTACTTC. Residues: CASGAGLASGQETQYF.

Comments on this clonotype: A much larger clone is a single base away; this may be a read error. CDR3 region: CASSGSTYEQYF. The CDR3 DNA follows: TGTGCCAGCAGTGGGAGTACCTACGAGCAGTACTTC. The genes are TRBV2 and TRBJ2-7; D not certain. V lost 4 bases and J 2 bases, leaving 6 bases between the germline ends. Germline V lookup: CDR1 SNHLY, CDR2 FYNNEI. CDR3 length equals 12 residues.

In this sample, this clonotype turned up a few times. This CDR3 reads CASSFGQSEKLFF. Here the CDR3 DNA reads TGTGCCAGCAGCTTCGGACAGAGTGAAAAACTGTTTTTT. V is TRBV7-2 and J is TRBJ1-4; the D gene is possibly TRBD1 (6 bases). The CDR3 covers 13 residues. In germline, CDR1 is SGHTA, CDR2 FQGNSA. V dropped 3 bases and J dropped 7 bases, with 9 bases sitting between them.

The CDR3 reads CSAGGGPNTEAFF. CDR3 nucleotide sequence: TGCAGTGCCGGGGGGGGGCCAAACACTGAAGCTTTCTTT. The rearrangement joins TRBV20-1 to TRBJ1-1; D is perhaps TRBD1 (6 bases). Germline V gene lookup returns CDR1 DFQATT and CDR2 SNEGSKA (reference sequence). Trimming took 6 bases from V and 2 from J, leaving 13 bases between them. The length of the CDR3 is 13 residues.

The table lists this clonotype with many counts. This chain joins TRBV9 and TRBJ2-7, with D tentatively TRBD1 or TRBD2 (5 bases each). Trimming removed 4 bases from V and 5 bases from J, with 22 bases in between. The CDR3 has 16 residues. Germline-derived CDR1 and CDR2 are SGDLS and YYNGEE. CDR3 DNA sequence: TGTGCCAGCAGCTCCTCCCGGGACGGCTGGGCCCACGAGCAGTACTTC. Translated, it gives CASSSSRDGWAHEQYF.

The V call is TRBV7-2, the J call TRBJ2-1; D call uncertain. Germline V gene data show CDR1 as SGHTA and CDR2 as FQGNSA. Trimming took 1 base from V and 5 from J, leaving 6 bases between them. The CDR3 runs to 13 residues. In DNA, the CDR3 is TGTGCCAGCAGCTTAGTTAGGGACAATGAGCAGTTCTTC. It encodes CASSLVRDNEQFF.

A few counts support this clonotype. This chain links TRBV5-1 with TRBJ2-1; tentative D call: TRBD2 (6 bases). V lost 4 bases and J lost 0, with 14 bases in between. CDR1 is SGHRS, CDR2 YFSETQ, per germline. The CDR3 length is 16 residues. CDR3 region: CASSPTAGSSYNEQFF. CDR3 DNA sequence: TGCGCCAGCAGCCCGACAGCCGGGAGCTCCTACAATGAGCAGTTCTTC.

This clonotype was seen only a few times. J is TRBJ2-3 and V is TRBV10-3; D may be TRBD1 or TRBD2 (5 bases each). The CDR3 length is 12 residues. Germline assignment: CDR1 ENHRY and CDR2 SYGVKD. V was cut by 10 bases and J by 6 bases, with 14 bases left in between. In DNA form, the CDR3 reads TGTGCCACATCGGGACGTGAGGATACGCAGTATTTT. Amino acid sequence: CATSGREDTQYF.

This clonotype was seen only a few times. The chain combines TRBV2 with TRBJ2-7, with 9 bases identical to TRBD1. CDR3 length: 14 amino acids. Germline CDR1 is SNHLY and CDR2 is FYNNEI. V lost 6 bases to trimming and J lost 8 bases; unmatched junction nucleotides: 11. The CDR3 here is CASSSLGTGFKQYF. The DNA of the CDR3 is TGTGCCAGCAGCTCACTTGGGACAGGGTTCAAGCAGTACTTC.